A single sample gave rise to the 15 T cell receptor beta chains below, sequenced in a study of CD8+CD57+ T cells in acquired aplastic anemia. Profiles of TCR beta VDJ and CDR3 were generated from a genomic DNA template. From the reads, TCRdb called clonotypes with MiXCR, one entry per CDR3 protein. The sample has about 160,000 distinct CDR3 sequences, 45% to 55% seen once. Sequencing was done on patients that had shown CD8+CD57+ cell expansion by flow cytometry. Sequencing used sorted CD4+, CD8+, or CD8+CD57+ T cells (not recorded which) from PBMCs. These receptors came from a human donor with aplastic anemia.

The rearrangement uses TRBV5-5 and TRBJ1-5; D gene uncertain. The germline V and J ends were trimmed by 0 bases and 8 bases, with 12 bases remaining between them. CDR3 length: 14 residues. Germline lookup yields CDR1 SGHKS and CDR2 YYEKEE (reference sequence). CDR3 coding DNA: TGTGCCAGCAGCTTGGGAGCCCCTATCGAGCCCCAGCATTTT. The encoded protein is CASSLGAPIEPQHF. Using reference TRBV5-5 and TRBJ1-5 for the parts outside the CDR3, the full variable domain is DAGVTQSPTHLIKTRGQQVTLRCSPISGHKSVSWYQQVLGQGPQFIFQYYEKEERGRGNFPDRFSARQFPNYSSELNVNALLLGDSALYLCASSLGAPIEPQHFGDGTRLSIL.

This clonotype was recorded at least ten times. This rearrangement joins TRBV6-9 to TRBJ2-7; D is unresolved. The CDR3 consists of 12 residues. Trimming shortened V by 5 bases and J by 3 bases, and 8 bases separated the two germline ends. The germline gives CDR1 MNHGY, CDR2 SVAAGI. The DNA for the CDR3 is TGTGCCAGCAGTCCTCAACACTACGAGCAGTACTTC. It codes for CASSPQHYEQYF.

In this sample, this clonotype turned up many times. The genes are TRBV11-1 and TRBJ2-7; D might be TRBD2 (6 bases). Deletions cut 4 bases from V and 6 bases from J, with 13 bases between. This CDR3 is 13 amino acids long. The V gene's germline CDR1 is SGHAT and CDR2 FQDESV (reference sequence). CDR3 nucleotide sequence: TGTGCCAGCAGCTCTATAGCGGTCGGCGAGCAGTACTTC. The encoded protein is CASSSIAVGEQYF. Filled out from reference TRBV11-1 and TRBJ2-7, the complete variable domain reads EAEVAQSPRYKITEKSQAVAFWCDPISGHATLYWYRQILGQGPELLVQFQDESVVDDSQLPKDRFSAERLKGVDSTLKIQPAELGDSAMYLCASSSIAVGEQYFGPGTRLTVT.

Written as DNA, the CDR3 is TGTGCCAGCAGCTCTACGATGATTAACTATGGCTACACCTTC. As protein: CASSSTMINYGYTF. The J gene is TRBJ1-2, the V gene TRBV7-8; no reliable D call. CDR1 is SGHVS, CDR2 FQNEAQ, per germline. V was cut by 4 bases and J by 1 base, with 10 bases left in between. The CDR3 extends over 14 amino acids.

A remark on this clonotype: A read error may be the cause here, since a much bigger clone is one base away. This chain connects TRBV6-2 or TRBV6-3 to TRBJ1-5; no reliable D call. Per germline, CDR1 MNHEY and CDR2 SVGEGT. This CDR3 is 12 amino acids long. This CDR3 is CAGSYNPGPQHF. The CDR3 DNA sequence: TGTGCCGGCAGTTACAACCCTGGGCCCCAGCATTTT.

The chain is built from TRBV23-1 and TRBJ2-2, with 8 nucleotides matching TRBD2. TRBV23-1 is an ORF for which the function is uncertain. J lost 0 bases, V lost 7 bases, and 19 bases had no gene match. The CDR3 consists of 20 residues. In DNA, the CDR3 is TGCGCCAGCATGGAACGGGAGGGCCGGGGTAAACGTCCGAACACCGGGGAGCTGTTTTTT. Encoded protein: CASMEREGRGKRPNTGELFF.

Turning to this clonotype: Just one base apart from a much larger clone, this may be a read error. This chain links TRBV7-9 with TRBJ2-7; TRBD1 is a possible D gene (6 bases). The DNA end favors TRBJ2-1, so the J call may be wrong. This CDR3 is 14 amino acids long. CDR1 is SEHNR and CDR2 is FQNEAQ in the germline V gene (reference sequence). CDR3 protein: CASGQGRGYSEQFF. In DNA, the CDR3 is TGTGCCAGCGGCCAAGGCAGGGGATACAGTGAGCAGTTCTTC.

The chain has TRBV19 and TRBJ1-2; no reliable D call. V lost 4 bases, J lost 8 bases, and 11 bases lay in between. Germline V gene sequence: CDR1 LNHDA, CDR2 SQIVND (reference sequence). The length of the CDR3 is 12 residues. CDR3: CASSKAEGGYTF. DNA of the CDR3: TGTGCCAGTAGTAAAGCGGAGGGAGGCTACACCTTC.

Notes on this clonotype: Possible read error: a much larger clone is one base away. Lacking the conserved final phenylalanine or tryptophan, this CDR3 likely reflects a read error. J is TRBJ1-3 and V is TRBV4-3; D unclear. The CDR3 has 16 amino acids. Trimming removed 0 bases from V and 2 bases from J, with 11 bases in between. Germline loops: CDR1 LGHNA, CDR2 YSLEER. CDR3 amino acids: CASSQDSWEAGNTIYS. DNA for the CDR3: TGCGCCAGCAGCCAAGATTCATGGGAAGCTGGAAACACCATATATTCT.

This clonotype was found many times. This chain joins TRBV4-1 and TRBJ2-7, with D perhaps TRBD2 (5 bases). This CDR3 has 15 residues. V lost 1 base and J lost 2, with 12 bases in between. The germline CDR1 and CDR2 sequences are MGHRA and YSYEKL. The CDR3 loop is CASSQVISETYEQYF. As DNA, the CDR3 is TGCGCCAGCAGCCAAGTTATTAGCGAAACCTACGAGCAGTACTTC.

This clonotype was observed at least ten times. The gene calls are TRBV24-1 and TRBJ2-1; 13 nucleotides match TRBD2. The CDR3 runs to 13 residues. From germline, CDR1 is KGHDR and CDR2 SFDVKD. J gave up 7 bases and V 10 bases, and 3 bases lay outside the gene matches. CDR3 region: CATLGLAGNEQFF. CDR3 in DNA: TGTGCCACTCTGGGACTAGCGGGGAATGAGCAGTTCTTC.

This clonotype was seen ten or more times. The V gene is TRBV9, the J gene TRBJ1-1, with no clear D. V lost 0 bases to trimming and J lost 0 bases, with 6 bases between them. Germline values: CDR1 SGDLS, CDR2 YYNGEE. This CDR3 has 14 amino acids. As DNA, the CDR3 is TGTGCCAGCAGCGTAGGGGGTATGAACACTGAAGCTTTCTTT. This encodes CASSVGGMNTEAFF. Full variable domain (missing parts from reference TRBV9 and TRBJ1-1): DSGVTQTPKHLITATGQRVTLRCSPRSGDLSVYWYQQSLDQGLQFLIQYYNGEERAKGNILERFSAQQFPDLHSELNLSSLELGDSALYFCASSVGGMNTEAFFGQGTRLTVV.

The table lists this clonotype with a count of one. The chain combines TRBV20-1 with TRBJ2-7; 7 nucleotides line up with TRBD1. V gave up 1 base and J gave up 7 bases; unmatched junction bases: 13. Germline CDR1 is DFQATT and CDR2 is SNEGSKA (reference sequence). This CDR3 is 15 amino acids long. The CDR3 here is CSARAARGIGWEQYF. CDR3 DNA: TGCAGTGCTAGAGCAGCCAGGGGGATTGGATGGGAGCAGTACTTC.

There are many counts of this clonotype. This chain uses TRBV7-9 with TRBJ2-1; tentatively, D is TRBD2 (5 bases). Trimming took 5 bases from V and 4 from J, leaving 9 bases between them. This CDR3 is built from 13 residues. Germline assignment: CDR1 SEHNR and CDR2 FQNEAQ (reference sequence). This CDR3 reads CASSGLEYNEQFF. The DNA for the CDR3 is TGTGCCAGCAGCGGACTCGAATACAATGAGCAGTTCTTC.

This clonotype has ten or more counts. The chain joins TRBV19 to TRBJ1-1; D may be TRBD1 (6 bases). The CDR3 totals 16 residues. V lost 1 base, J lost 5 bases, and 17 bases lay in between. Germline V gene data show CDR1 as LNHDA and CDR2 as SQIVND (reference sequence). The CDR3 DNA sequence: TGTGCCAGTAGTATAGGGGCAGGGGCTCGTGGGACTGAAGCTTTCTTT. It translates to CASSIGAGARGTEAFF. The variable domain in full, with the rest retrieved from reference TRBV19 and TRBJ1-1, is DGGITQSPKYLFRKEGQNVTLSCEQNLNHDAMYWYRQDPGQGLRLIYYSQIVNDFQKGDIAEGYSVSREKKESFPLTVTSAQKNPTAFYLCASSIGAGARGTEAFFGQGTRLTVV.